The rows below give T cell receptor beta chains drawn from one sample of a study of blood T cells in healthy people across ages. TCRdb passed the 5' RACE reads through MiXCR, listing each CDR3 protein once. The sample contains hundreds of thousands of distinct CDR3 sequences, approximately 30% of which appear only once. The sequencing input was blood. These receptors originate from a woman of 80 years or more in good health. Both conserved end residues are part of each CDR3. The D gene is left open where the match is weak. Only some rows state a clone size, as once, few, many or a class for expanded clones.

v_gene	j_gene	d_gene	abundance	CDR3nt	CDR3aa
TRBV6-6	TRBJ2-5	-	many	TGTGCCAGCAGCGGCAGAGTGGTAGAGACCCAGTACTTC	CASSGRVVETQYF
TRBV4-2	TRBJ2-6	-	-	TGTGCCAGCAGCCAACCCCGGGGATCAGGGGCCAACGTCCTGACTTTC	CASSQPRGSGANVLTF
TRBV2	TRBJ2-7	-	-	TGTGCCAGCAGTGAAATGGGCACGGTCAACGAGCAGTACTTC	CASSEMGTVNEQYF
TRBV6-5	TRBJ2-3	-	few	TGTGCCAGCAGGAAGGGCCTTGAACTAGATACGCAGTATTTT	CASRKGLELDTQYF
TRBV19	TRBJ2-3	-	-	TGTGCCAGTAGTATAGGTCAGGGGGAGGATCCAGATACGCAGTATTTT	CASSIGQGEDPDTQYF
TRBV3-1	TRBJ1-1	-	few	TGTGCCAGCTACTCGAGGGGCGGCACTGAAGCTTTCTTT	CASYSRGGTEAFF
TRBV5-4	TRBJ2-5	-	many	TGTGCCAGCAGCGTTCCAGGAGAGCAAGAGACCCAGTACTTC	CASSVPGEQETQYF
TRBV7-2	TRBJ2-1	-	-	TGTGCCAGCAGCTTTAGTGGGGGCCGCTCCTACAATGAGCAGTTCTTC	CASSFSGGRSYNEQFF
TRBV15	TRBJ1-1	-	many	TGTGCCACCAGCGTGTCGGGGACCACTGAAGCTTTCTTT	CATSVSGTTEAFF
TRBV4-2	TRBJ2-1	TRBD2	-	TGTGCCAGCAGCCACCTCGCGGGGGGGACCCCTGCGGCCTACAATGAGCAGTTCTTC	CASSHLAGGTPAAYNEQFF
TRBV7-2	TRBJ2-5	-	few	TGTGCCAGCAGCTTACTTTTTCCAGGGTCTGTGACCCCCAATGAGCAGTACTTC	CASSLLFPGSVTPNEQYF
TRBV5-1	TRBJ2-3	TRBD2	few	TGCGCCAGCACCCTTACTAGCGGGGGACGAACAGATACGCAGTATTTT	CASTLTSGGRTDTQYF
TRBV20-1	TRBJ2-1	TRBD2	many	TGCAGTGCTGATGGGACTAGCGGGGGGAAGTACAATGAGCAGTTCTTC	CSADGTSGGKYNEQFF
TRBV5-5	TRBJ1-1	-	-	TGTGCCAGCACCCTGGGATACCGGAATGCTTTCTTT	CASTLGYRNAFF
TRBV29-1	TRBJ2-1	-	many	TGCAGCCCCCTTAGTCCGGCCAATGAGCAGTTCTTC	CSPLSPANEQFF
TRBV20-1	TRBJ1-1	-	many	TGCAGTGCCACGGACAGTTCCCGGCCGCGCACTGAAGCTTTCTTT	CSATDSSRPRTEAFF
TRBV20-1	TRBJ2-7	-	few	TGCAGTGCTGGAGGGATAACGGGTAGCACCTACGAGCAGTACTTC	CSAGGITGSTYEQYF
TRBV12-3/TRBV12-4	TRBJ1-1	-	-	TGTGCCAGCAGTTTAGCGGGCAACATGAACACTGAAGCTTTCTTT	CASSLAGNMNTEAFF
TRBV7-3	TRBJ1-6	-	many	TGTGCCAGCAGCTTAATGGAGAATTCACCCCTCCACTTT	CASSLMENSPLHF
TRBV12-3/TRBV12-4	TRBJ2-7	-	many	TGTGCCAGCAGTTTATTGGGGACTTCCTACGAGCAGTACTTC	CASSLLGTSYEQYF
TRBV4-3	TRBJ2-2	-	-	TGCGCCAGCAGCCAAGAGGCCTTATACGGGGAGCTGTTTTTT	CASSQEALYGELFF
TRBV10-3	TRBJ1-4	-	-	TGTGCCACAAGGTCAACTAATGAAAAACTGTTTTTT	CATRSTNEKLFF
TRBV20-1	TRBJ2-4	-	many	TGCAGTGCTAGAGATTTCACAGGCGGCCAAAACATTCAGTACTTC	CSARDFTGGQNIQYF
TRBV3-1	TRBJ1-6	-	few	TGTGCCAGCAGCCCTGGGACACGCGAAGGGTTCGGATCACCCCTCCACTTT	CASSPGTREGFGSPLHF
TRBV28	TRBJ1-1	-	few	TGTGCCAGCAGTTCTCCGCGAGGAGCTTTCTTT	CASSSPRGAFF
TRBV5-8	TRBJ1-1	TRBD1	-	TGTGCCAGCAGCTTGGGACAGGGCTACACTGAAGCTTTCTTT	CASSLGQGYTEAFF
TRBV2	TRBJ2-1	-	few	TGTGCCAGCGGTGATAGGAGAGCGGAGACCCAGTTCTTC	CASGDRRAETQFF
TRBV5-6	TRBJ1-2	TRBD1	many	TGTGCCAGCAGCTTGGCCGCCCAGGGGGTATATGGCTACACCTTC	CASSLAAQGVYGYTF
TRBV20-1	TRBJ2-1	TRBD2	-	TGCAGTGCTAGACTACTAGCGGGGGGGGATGAGCAGTTCTTC	CSARLLAGGDEQFF
TRBV27	TRBJ1-6	-	-	TGTGCCAGCAGTTTATGGGCCAGCTCCTATAATTCACCCCTCCACTTT	CASSLWASSYNSPLHF
TRBV12-3/TRBV12-4	TRBJ2-1	-	many	TGTGCCAGCAGGGTGGCAAGCTCCTACAATGAGCAGTTCTTC	CASRVASSYNEQFF
TRBV7-9	TRBJ2-1	-	once	TGTGCCGGCGAAAGACGCTCCTACAATGAGCAGTTCTTC	CAGERRSYNEQFF
TRBV27	TRBJ2-1	TRBD2	many	TGTGCCAGCAGTTTGTCGAGCGGGGGTTATGACAATGAGCAGTTCTTC	CASSLSSGGYDNEQFF
TRBV7-2	TRBJ1-1	-	-	TGTGCCAGCAGCTTAGAGGGGGGGCTCGGTGAAGCTTTCTTT	CASSLEGGLGEAFF
TRBV3-1	TRBJ2-1	-	many	TGTGCCAGCAGCCATTGGGGGAATGAGCAGTTCTTC	CASSHWGNEQFF
TRBV14	TRBJ2-7	-	many	TGTGCCAGCAGCCAAGAAACGGACGGAACCTACGAGCAGTACTTC	CASSQETDGTYEQYF
TRBV7-9	TRBJ2-1	-	many	TGTGCCAGCAGCTCGCCAGGGTTTACTCTCGACAATGAGCAGTTCTTC	CASSSPGFTLDNEQFF
TRBV20-1	TRBJ2-3	TRBD2	-	TGCAGTGCTAGATCCGGGACTAGCACGGATACGCAGTATTTT	CSARSGTSTDTQYF
TRBV5-1	TRBJ2-1	TRBD2	many	TGCGCCAGCAGCTGGGAGACGGGGGGGCTCACTAATGAGCAGTTCTTC	CASSWETGGLTNEQFF
TRBV5-4	TRBJ1-6	-	many	TGTGCCAGCAGCTTGGCAGGTGCCTATAATTCACCCCTCCACTTT	CASSLAGAYNSPLHF
TRBV7-2	TRBJ1-1	-	-	TGTGCCAGCAGCTTTAGGTGGAGGGACACTGAAGCTTTCTTT	CASSFRWRDTEAFF
TRBV5-4	TRBJ2-1	TRBD2	once	TGTGCCAGCAGCCCAACGCGGGGGAACTCCTACAGTGAGCAGTTCTTC	CASSPTRGNSYSEQFF
TRBV12-3/TRBV12-4	TRBJ2-7	-	many	TGTGCCAGCAGTTTTTTGCGGCAGACCGAGCAGTACTTC	CASSFLRQTEQYF